Shown below are 12 T cell receptor beta chains from a single sample sequenced in a study of T-cell memory formation after mild COVID-19. MiXCR, run by TCRdb on the 5' RACE reads, gives a single entry per CDR3 protein. The sample records tens of thousands of distinct CDR3 sequences, 9.3% being singletons. What was sequenced was PBMCs or a T cell subset sorted from them (not recorded which). The receptors were gathered from an adult woman who had mild COVID-19 (a few samples of this study predate the infection). Cell type and time point are not known.

The rearrangement joins TRBV15 to TRBJ2-7, with 7 bases lining up with TRBD1. Germline-derived CDR1 and CDR2 are LNHNV and YYDKDF (reference sequence). The CDR3 consists of 13 residues. V gave up 4 bases and J gave up 3 bases; unmatched junction bases: 3. The CDR3 reads CATSTRQGYEQYF. The CDR3 DNA reads TGTGCCACCAGCACCAGACAGGGCTACGAGCAGTACTTC.

The chain uses TRBV20-1 and TRBJ2-3; 7 nucleotides agree with TRBD2. The CDR3 sequence is 15 residues long. J was trimmed by 2 bases and V by 7 bases; bases with no gene match: 12. The germline CDR1 and CDR2 sequences are DFQATT and SNEGSKA (reference sequence). CDR3 in amino acids: CSVEYGGSFTDTQYF. DNA for the CDR3: TGCAGTGTCGAATACGGCGGGAGTTTCACAGATACGCAGTATTTT.

This clonotype turned up a few times. This chain links TRBV18 with TRBJ2-7; D is unresolved. V lost 3 bases and J 8 bases, leaving 14 bases between the germline ends. Germline loops: CDR1 KGHSH, CDR2 LQKENI. The CDR3 spans 13 residues. CDR3 coding DNA: TGTGCCAGCTCACCCGAAACCCCTACGAAGCAGTACTTC. As protein: CASSPETPTKQYF.

This chain joins TRBV25-1 and TRBJ2-1; D might be TRBD2 (5 bases). The CDR3 runs to 18 residues. The germline gives CDR1 MGHDK, CDR2 SYGVNS. Trimming stripped 3 bases from V and 0 bases from J, with 18 bases between. The CDR3 DNA reads TGTGCCAGCAGTGAGGAAGCTAGGACTCCCAGCTCCTACAATGAGCAGTTCTTC. It specifies CASSEEARTPSSYNEQFF.

The V call is TRBV5-5, the J call TRBJ2-5; D is unclear. This CDR3 has 14 residues. Trimming stripped 0 bases from V and 7 bases from J, with 13 bases between. The germline CDR1 and CDR2 sequences are SGHKS and YYEKEE (reference sequence). The DNA of the CDR3 is TGTGCCAGCAGCTTGGGGCAGCTTATCAGGACCCAGTACTTC. Protein product: CASSLGQLIRTQYF.

This clonotype was picked up a small number of times. This chain uses TRBV5-5 with TRBJ2-4, with D possibly matching TRBD2 (6 bases). The germline V and J ends were trimmed by 4 bases and 7 bases, with 15 bases remaining between them. The CDR3 loop spans 14 amino acids. Germline V lookup: CDR1 SGHKS, CDR2 YYEKEE (reference sequence). The CDR3 region has the DNA TGTGCCAGCAGCCCACGACTTGGAGGGAACATTCAGTACTTC. It encodes CASSPRLGGNIQYF.

This clonotype was found a few times. The chain recombines TRBV4-3 with TRBJ1-2; D remains unclear. CDR1 is LGHNA and CDR2 is YSLEER in the germline V gene. The CDR3 sequence is 16 residues long. V was cut by 4 bases and J by 0 bases, with 15 bases left in between. The CDR3 protein is CASSRGEGIANYGYTF. CDR3 DNA sequence: TGCGCCAGCAGCCGCGGGGAGGGTATAGCTAACTATGGCTACACCTTC.

Worth noting for this clonotype: This sequence may be a read error, since a much larger clone differs from it by one base. The chain combines TRBV12-3 or TRBV12-4 with TRBJ2-3; D possibly corresponds to TRBD1 (6 bases). Trimming took 6 bases from V and 2 from J, leaving 18 bases between them. This CDR3 region has 16 residues. The DNA of the CDR3 is TGTGCCAGCAGCCTACCCGGCCAGGGGTTCACAGATACGCAGTATTTT. Residues: CASSLPGQGFTDTQYF.

This CDR3 is CASSKVPGYWEQYF. Written as DNA, the CDR3 is TGTGCCAGCAGCAAAGTCCCAGGGTACTGGGAGCAGTACTTC. This sequence joins TRBV21-1 and TRBJ2-7; the table's D call, TRBD2, was not checked against the DNA. TRBV21-1 is shown as a pseudogene. This CDR3 has 14 residues.

This clonotype was seen only a few times. The rearrangement links TRBV11-3 to TRBJ2-3; 11 bases agree with TRBD2. This CDR3 is 18 amino acids long. The trim removed 3 bases at V and 3 bases at J, leaving 11 bases unmatched. Germline-derived CDR1 and CDR2 are SGHNT and YENEEA. CDR3 sequence: CASSFATSGSPLTDTQYF. The DNA for the CDR3 is TGTGCCAGCAGCTTCGCTACTAGCGGGAGTCCGTTAACAGATACGCAGTATTTT.

V usage is TRBV29-1 and J usage is TRBJ2-7, with D unclear. The CDR3 covers 13 residues. Trimming left V 2 bases short and J 2 bases short, with 10 bases between. The germline CDR1 and CDR2 sequences are SQVTM and ANQGSEA. The CDR3 loop reads CSVESTGTYEQYF. CDR3 nucleotide sequence: TGCAGCGTTGAATCCACTGGGACCTACGAGCAGTACTTC.

This chain connects TRBV30 to TRBJ2-1; 10 nucleotides match TRBD2. The CDR3 sequence is 16 residues long. Per the germline V gene, CDR1 is GTSNPN and CDR2 is SVGIG (reference sequence). V trimming: 2 bases; J trimming: 1 base; junction bases outside the gene matches: 5. The CDR3 spells CAWSLAGALSYNEQFF. Here the CDR3 DNA reads TGTGCCTGGAGTCTAGCGGGGGCTCTTTCCTACAATGAGCAGTTCTTC.